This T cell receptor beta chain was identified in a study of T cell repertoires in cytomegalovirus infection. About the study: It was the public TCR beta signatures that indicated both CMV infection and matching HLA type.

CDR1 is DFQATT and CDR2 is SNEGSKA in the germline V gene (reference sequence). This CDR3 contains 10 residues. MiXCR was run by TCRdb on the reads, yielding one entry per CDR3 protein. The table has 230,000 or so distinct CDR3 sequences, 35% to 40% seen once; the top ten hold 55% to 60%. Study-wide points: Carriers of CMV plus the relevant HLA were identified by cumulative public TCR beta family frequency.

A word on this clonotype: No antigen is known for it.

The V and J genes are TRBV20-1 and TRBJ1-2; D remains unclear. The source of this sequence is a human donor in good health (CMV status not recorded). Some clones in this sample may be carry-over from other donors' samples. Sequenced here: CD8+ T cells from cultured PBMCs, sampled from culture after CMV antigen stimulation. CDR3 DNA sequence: TGCTCCCTCGGGGACTATGGCTACACCTTC. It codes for CSLGDYGYTF.